Listed below are T cell receptor beta chains from one sample, sequenced in a study of OX40 agonist ivuxolimab in advanced cancers. TCRdb keeps only in-frame clones here, not all; method: immunoSEQ multiplex PCR. Among 30,000 to 40,000 clones, 89% were seen once, and the ten largest hold around 43%. The sequencing used CD4+ or CD8+ T cells sorted from blood, collected in a trial of the OX40 agonist ivuxolimab. These receptors were collected from an adult with an advanced solid tumor such as melanoma, head and neck, liver or kidney cancer. The CDR3 runs from the conserved cysteine through the conserved F or W. Each record gives: D gene, J gene, clone size, V gene, CDR3 DNA, CDR3 protein. The D gene is left open where the match is weak. Only part of the rows carry a size: once, few, many, or a class if the clone is expanded.

d_call: .
j_call: TRBJ2-1
clone_size: once
v_call: TRBV29-1
cdr3_nt: TGCAGCGCTCTGGACCCCGAGGGAACGAGTGAGCAGTTCTTC
cdr3_aa: CSALDPEGTSEQFF

d_call: .
j_call: TRBJ2-7
clone_size: .
v_call: TRBV7-9
cdr3_nt: TGTGCCAGCAGCACACGGGTCGACTTCTACGAGCAGTACTTC
cdr3_aa: CASSTRVDFYEQYF

d_call: .
j_call: TRBJ1-3
clone_size: once
v_call: TRBV5-4
cdr3_nt: TGTGCCAGCAGCATGGGCCTACCTCCCATATATTTT
cdr3_aa: CASSMGLPPIYF

d_call: TRBD2
j_call: TRBJ2-3
clone_size: .
v_call: TRBV7-7
cdr3_nt: TGTGCTAGCAGCTCCTCTAGCGGGGGGGGCACAGATACGCAGTATTTT
cdr3_aa: CASSSSSGGGTDTQYF

d_call: TRBD2
j_call: TRBJ2-2
clone_size: .
v_call: TRBV15
cdr3_nt: TGTGCCACCAAGGCGGGGGGGAACACCGGGGAGCTGTTTTTT
cdr3_aa: CATKAGGNTGELFF

d_call: TRBD1
j_call: TRBJ2-7
clone_size: .
v_call: TRBV5-6
cdr3_nt: TGTGCCAGCACGGACAGGGGCTACGAGCAGTACTTC
cdr3_aa: CASTDRGYEQYF

d_call: TRBD1
j_call: TRBJ2-1
clone_size: .
v_call: TRBV6-5
cdr3_nt: TGTGCCAGCAGTCGGACAGGAGGTGATGGCAATGAGCAGTTCTTC
cdr3_aa: CASSRTGGDGNEQFF

d_call: TRBD1
j_call: TRBJ1-3
clone_size: .
v_call: TRBV6-5
cdr3_nt: TGTGCCATCGGACAGGGCTCTGGAAACACCATATATTTT
cdr3_aa: CAIGQGSGNTIYF

d_call: TRBD1
j_call: TRBJ2-7
clone_size: .
v_call: TRBV7-9
cdr3_nt: TGTGCCAGCAGCTCATCCCGCGAGGACAGGGGACTATACGAGCAGTACTTC
cdr3_aa: CASSSSREDRGLYEQYF

d_call: .
j_call: TRBJ1-4
clone_size: .
v_call: TRBV5-1
cdr3_nt: TGCGCCAGCAGCCCTCTCGCGCTAGGGGAAAAACTGTTTTTT
cdr3_aa: CASSPLALGEKLFF

d_call: .
j_call: TRBJ2-2
clone_size: .
v_call: TRBV5-1
cdr3_nt: TGCGCCAGCAGCTCAGACAGTTGGGAGCTGTTTTTT
cdr3_aa: CASSSDSWELFF

d_call: TRBD1
j_call: TRBJ1-1
clone_size: .
v_call: TRBV7-9
cdr3_nt: TGTGCCAGCAGCTCCTCACAGGGGCGGACTGAAGCTTTCTTT
cdr3_aa: CASSSSQGRTEAFF

d_call: .
j_call: TRBJ1-1
clone_size: .
v_call: TRBV28
cdr3_nt: TGTGCCAGCAGCTTCGGAGGTGTCACTGAAGCTTTCTTT
cdr3_aa: CASSFGGVTEAFF

d_call: .
j_call: TRBJ1-2
clone_size: once
v_call: TRBV28
cdr3_nt: TGTGCCATCACTGACGGGGCGGGCTTTGGCTACACCTTC
cdr3_aa: CAITDGAGFGYTF

d_call: .
j_call: TRBJ1-5
clone_size: few
v_call: TRBV15
cdr3_nt: TGTGCCACCAGCTCGTACTCCTCCACGGGAGCGTCACTTCGTCAGCCCCAGCATTTT
cdr3_aa: CATSSYSSTGASLRQPQHF

d_call: .
j_call: TRBJ1-1
clone_size: once
v_call: TRBV4-1
cdr3_nt: TGCGCCAGCAGCCAAGAGGGCTCGTTTCGACAGGAAGCTTTCTTT
cdr3_aa: CASSQEGSFRQEAFF

d_call: .
j_call: TRBJ1-1
clone_size: .
v_call: TRBV27
cdr3_nt: TGTGCCACCCGGTCTAGCGGGAACACTGAAGCTTTCTTT
cdr3_aa: CATRSSGNTEAFF

d_call: .
j_call: TRBJ1-5
clone_size: .
v_call: TRBV6-1
cdr3_nt: TGTGCCAGCAGTGACCCCAGGGGAGGCAATCAGCCCCAGCATTTT
cdr3_aa: CASSDPRGGNQPQHF

d_call: .
j_call: TRBJ2-4
clone_size: .
v_call: TRBV5-1
cdr3_nt: TGCGCCAGCAGCTTGGCCGAGGGGCGCGACATTCAGTACTTC
cdr3_aa: CASSLAEGRDIQYF

d_call: .
j_call: TRBJ2-3
clone_size: .
v_call: TRBV7-6
cdr3_nt: TGTGCCAGCAGCGACGCCCCGACAGATACGCAGTATTTT
cdr3_aa: CASSDAPTDTQYF

d_call: .
j_call: TRBJ1-3
clone_size: .
v_call: TRBV11-2
cdr3_nt: TGTGCCAGCAGCCAGGGTTACAGCACCATATATTTT
cdr3_aa: CASSQGYSTIYF

d_call: .
j_call: TRBJ2-7
clone_size: .
v_call: TRBV10-3
cdr3_nt: TGTGCCATTCGGGACTCCGCCTCCTACGAGCAGTACTTC
cdr3_aa: CAIRDSASYEQYF

d_call: .
j_call: TRBJ2-7
clone_size: .
v_call: TRBV29-1
cdr3_nt: TGCAGCGTAGTTGAACCCTCCTACGAGCAGTACTTC
cdr3_aa: CSVVEPSYEQYF

d_call: .
j_call: TRBJ1-2
clone_size: .
v_call: TRBV2
cdr3_nt: TGTGCCAGCAGTGTTGGAACTCATAACTATGGCTACACCTTC
cdr3_aa: CASSVGTHNYGYTF

d_call: .
j_call: TRBJ2-7
clone_size: .
v_call: TRBV4-3
cdr3_nt: TGCGCCAGCAGCCAAGATTCTACAGCCTCCTACGAGCAGTACTTC
cdr3_aa: CASSQDSTASYEQYF

d_call: .
j_call: TRBJ1-1
clone_size: .
v_call: TRBV14
cdr3_nt: TGTGCCAGCAGCCAAGGGGGCGCAGGTGAAGCTTTCTTT
cdr3_aa: CASSQGGAGEAFF

d_call: .
j_call: TRBJ1-1
clone_size: .
v_call: TRBV9
cdr3_nt: TGTGCCAGCAGCGTAGAAGGGGGCACTGAAGCTTTCTTT
cdr3_aa: CASSVEGGTEAFF

d_call: TRBD1
j_call: TRBJ2-3
clone_size: .
v_call: TRBV27
cdr3_nt: TGTGCCAGCAGTTTACAGGGGGCGGATACGCAGTATTTT
cdr3_aa: CASSLQGADTQYF

d_call: .
j_call: TRBJ2-3
clone_size: .
v_call: TRBV28
cdr3_nt: TGTGCCAGCAGTTTTACAGGGATTGAGATCACAGATACGCAGTATTTT
cdr3_aa: CASSFTGIEITDTQYF

d_call: .
j_call: TRBJ1-5
clone_size: .
v_call: TRBV4-3
cdr3_nt: TGCGCCAGCAGCCAAGATCAGGGTAGCAATCAGCCCCAGCATTTT
cdr3_aa: CASSQDQGSNQPQHF

d_call: .
j_call: TRBJ1-5
clone_size: .
v_call: TRBV30
cdr3_nt: TGTGCCTGGAGTGTCGTCGGGCAGGGGCAGCAGCCCCAGCATTTT
cdr3_aa: CAWSVVGQGQQPQHF

d_call: TRBD2
j_call: TRBJ2-1
clone_size: .
v_call: TRBV27
cdr3_nt: TGTGCCAGCAGCCCTGATGGGGGGGAGACCTACAATGAGCAGTTCTTC
cdr3_aa: CASSPDGGETYNEQFF

d_call: TRBD2
j_call: TRBJ2-7
clone_size: .
v_call: TRBV5-8
cdr3_nt: TGTGCCAGCAGCTTGGGTTGGGAGGGCCCCTACGAGCAGTACTTC
cdr3_aa: CASSLGWEGPYEQYF

d_call: .
j_call: TRBJ2-5
clone_size: .
v_call: TRBV7-9
cdr3_nt: TGTGCCAGCAGCTTAGGAGGGTGGGCGACCCAGTACTTC
cdr3_aa: CASSLGGWATQYF

d_call: .
j_call: TRBJ2-7
clone_size: .
v_call: TRBV6-5
cdr3_nt: TGTGCCAGCAGTTACTCGACCGGGAAGGACTACGAGCAGTACTTC
cdr3_aa: CASSYSTGKDYEQYF

d_call: TRBD1
j_call: TRBJ1-2
clone_size: .
v_call: TRBV11-2
cdr3_nt: TGTGCCAGCAGCCACGGACAGGGTCTTTTTGGCTACACCTTC
cdr3_aa: CASSHGQGLFGYTF

d_call: TRBD1
j_call: TRBJ2-7
clone_size: .
v_call: TRBV27
cdr3_nt: TGTGCCAGCAGATTAGGGACAGCCTACGAGCAGTACTTC
cdr3_aa: CASRLGTAYEQYF

d_call: TRBD1
j_call: TRBJ2-7
clone_size: .
v_call: TRBV15
cdr3_nt: TGTGCCACCAGCAGGGGCTCGGGACAGGGCTACGAGCAGTACTTC
cdr3_aa: CATSRGSGQGYEQYF

d_call: .
j_call: TRBJ2-7
clone_size: once
v_call: TRBV7-7
cdr3_nt: TGTGCTAGCAGCTTAGGACTAAACTACGAGCAGTACTTC
cdr3_aa: CASSLGLNYEQYF

d_call: .
j_call: TRBJ1-3
clone_size: .
v_call: TRBV15
cdr3_nt: TGTGCCACCAGCAGAGATTCGGGGGACGGGCAGGGCCTCGGAAACACCATATATTTT
cdr3_aa: CATSRDSGDGQGLGNTIYF

d_call: TRBD2
j_call: TRBJ2-3
clone_size: .
v_call: TRBV15
cdr3_nt: TGTGCCACCAGCAGAGAGATTAGCGGGGGGGCTGGGACAGATACGCAGTATTTT
cdr3_aa: CATSREISGGAGTDTQYF

d_call: TRBD1
j_call: TRBJ2-3
clone_size: .
v_call: TRBV28
cdr3_nt: TGTGCCAGCAGGGACAGGGGGTATGCAGATACGCAGTATTTT
cdr3_aa: CASRDRGYADTQYF

d_call: .
j_call: TRBJ2-1
clone_size: .
v_call: TRBV28
cdr3_nt: TGTGCCAGCAGTTATTACGGACAAAACAATGAGCAGTTCTTC
cdr3_aa: CASSYYGQNNEQFF

d_call: .
j_call: TRBJ1-1
clone_size: .
v_call: TRBV7-2
cdr3_nt: TGTGCCAGCAGCTTAGTCTGGGCCCCCGACACTGAAGCTTTCTTT
cdr3_aa: CASSLVWAPDTEAFF

d_call: .
j_call: TRBJ1-1
clone_size: .
v_call: TRBV4-3
cdr3_nt: TGCGCCAGCAGCCTTGGGATTCTGATGAACACTGAAGCTTTCTTT
cdr3_aa: CASSLGILMNTEAFF

d_call: .
j_call: TRBJ2-1
clone_size: .
v_call: TRBV2
cdr3_nt: TGTGCCAGCATGATAGGAACTAGCCATACCTACAATGAGCAGTTCTTC
cdr3_aa: CASMIGTSHTYNEQFF

d_call: TRBD1
j_call: TRBJ2-7
clone_size: .
v_call: TRBV5-3
cdr3_nt: TGTGCCAGAAGTTGGGGGGTCTGGGACAGGGACCCACTACTCTTCTACGAGCAGTACTTC
cdr3_aa: CARSWGVWDRDPLLFYEQYF

d_call: .
j_call: TRBJ2-7
clone_size: .
v_call: TRBV4-1
cdr3_nt: TGCGCCAGCAGCCAAGAGCCCGTGGACACGAGCTCCTACGAGCAGTACTTC
cdr3_aa: CASSQEPVDTSSYEQYF

d_call: TRBD1
j_call: TRBJ2-3
clone_size: .
v_call: TRBV27
cdr3_nt: TGTGCCAGCAGTGGACAGGGGCGGGATACGCAGTATTTT
cdr3_aa: CASSGQGRDTQYF

d_call: .
j_call: TRBJ2-7
clone_size: .
v_call: TRBV11-1
cdr3_nt: TGTGCCAGCAGCTTAGCGGGTTACGAGCAGTACTTC
cdr3_aa: CASSLAGYEQYF

d_call: TRBD1
j_call: TRBJ2-2
clone_size: .
v_call: TRBV7-6
cdr3_nt: TGTGCCAGCAGCCCCCCAGGGGGCGACGGGGAGCTGTTTTTT
cdr3_aa: CASSPPGGDGELFF